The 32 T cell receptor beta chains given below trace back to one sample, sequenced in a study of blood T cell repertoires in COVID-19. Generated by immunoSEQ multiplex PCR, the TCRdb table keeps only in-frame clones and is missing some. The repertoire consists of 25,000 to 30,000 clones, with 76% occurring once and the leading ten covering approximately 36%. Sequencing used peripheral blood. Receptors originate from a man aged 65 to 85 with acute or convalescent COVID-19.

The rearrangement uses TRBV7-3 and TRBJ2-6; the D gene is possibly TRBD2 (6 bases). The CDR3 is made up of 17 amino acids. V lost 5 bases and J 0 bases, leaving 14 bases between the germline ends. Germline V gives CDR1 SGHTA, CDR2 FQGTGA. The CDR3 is CASSPAGSPSGANVLTF. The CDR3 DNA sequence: TGTGCCAGCAGCCCCGCGGGGTCTCCCTCTGGGGCCAACGTCCTGACTTTC. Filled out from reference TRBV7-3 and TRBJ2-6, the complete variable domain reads GAGVSQTPSNKVTEKGKYVELRCDPISGHTALYWYRQSLGQGPEFLIYFQGTGAADDSGLPNDRFFAVRPEGSVSTLKIQRTERGDSAVYLCASSPAGSPSGANVLTFGAGSRLTVL.

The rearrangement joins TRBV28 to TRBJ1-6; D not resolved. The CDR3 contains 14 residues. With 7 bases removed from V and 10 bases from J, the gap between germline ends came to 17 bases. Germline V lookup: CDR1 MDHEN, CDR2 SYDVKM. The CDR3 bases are TGTGCCAGCATCGAACATACCGATTGGTCACCCCTCCACTTT. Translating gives CASIEHTDWSPLHF. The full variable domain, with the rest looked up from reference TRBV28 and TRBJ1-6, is DVKVTQSSRYLVKRTGEKVFLECVQDMDHENMFWYRQDPGLGLRLIYFSYDVKMKEKGDIPEGYSVSREKKERFSLILESASTNQTSMYLCASIEHTDWSPLHFGNGTRLTVT.

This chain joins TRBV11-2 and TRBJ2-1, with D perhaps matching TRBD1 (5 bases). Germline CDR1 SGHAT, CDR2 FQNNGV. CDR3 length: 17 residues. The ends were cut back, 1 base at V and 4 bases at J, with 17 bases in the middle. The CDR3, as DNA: TGTGCCAGCAGCTTAGTTGTAGGGGTCCAACCATACAATGAGCAGTTCTTC. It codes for CASSLVVGVQPYNEQFF.

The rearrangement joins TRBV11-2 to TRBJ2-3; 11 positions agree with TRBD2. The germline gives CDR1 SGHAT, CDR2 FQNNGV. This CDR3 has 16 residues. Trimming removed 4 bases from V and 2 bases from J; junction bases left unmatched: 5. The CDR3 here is CASSSASGRFTDTQYF. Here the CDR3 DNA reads TGTGCCAGCAGCTCAGCTAGCGGGAGGTTCACAGATACGCAGTATTTT.

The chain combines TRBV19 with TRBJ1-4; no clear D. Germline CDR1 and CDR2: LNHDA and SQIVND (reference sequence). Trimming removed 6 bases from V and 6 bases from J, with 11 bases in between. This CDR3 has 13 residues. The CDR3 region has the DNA TGTGCCAGTAGAACGGGTTCCGATGAAAAACTGTTTTTT. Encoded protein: CASRTGSDEKLFF.

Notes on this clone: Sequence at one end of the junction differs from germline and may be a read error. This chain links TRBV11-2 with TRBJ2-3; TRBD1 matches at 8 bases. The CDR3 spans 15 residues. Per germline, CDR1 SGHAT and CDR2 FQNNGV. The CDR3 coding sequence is TGTGCCAGCAGCTTAGTAGGACAGGGCACCGATACGCAGTATTTT. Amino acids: CASSLVGQGTDTQYF.

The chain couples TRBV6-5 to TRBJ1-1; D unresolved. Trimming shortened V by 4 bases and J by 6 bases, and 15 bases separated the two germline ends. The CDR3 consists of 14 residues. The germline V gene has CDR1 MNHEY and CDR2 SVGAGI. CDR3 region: CASSSGPSGSEAFF. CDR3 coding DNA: TGTGCCAGCAGTTCAGGCCCATCGGGGTCTGAAGCTTTCTTT.

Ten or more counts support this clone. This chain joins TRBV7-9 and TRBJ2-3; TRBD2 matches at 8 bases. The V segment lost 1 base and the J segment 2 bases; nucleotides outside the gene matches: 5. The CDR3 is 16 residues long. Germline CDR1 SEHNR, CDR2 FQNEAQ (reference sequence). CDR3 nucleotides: TGTGCCAGCAGCTTAGGTAGCGGGATAAACACAGATACGCAGTATTTT. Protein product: CASSLGSGINTDTQYF. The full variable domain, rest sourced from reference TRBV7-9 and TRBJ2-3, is DTGVSQNPRHKITKRGQNVTFRCDPISEHNRLYWYRQTLGQGPEFLTYFQNEAQLEKSRLLSDRFSAERPKGSFSTLEIQRTEQGDSAMYLCASSLGSGINTDTQYFGPGTRLTVL.

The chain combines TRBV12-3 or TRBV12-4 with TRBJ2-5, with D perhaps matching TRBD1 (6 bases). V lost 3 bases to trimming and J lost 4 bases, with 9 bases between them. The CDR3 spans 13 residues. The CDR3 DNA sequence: TGTGCCAGCAGTTTTCGACAGGCAGAGACCCAGTACTTC. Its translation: CASSFRQAETQYF.

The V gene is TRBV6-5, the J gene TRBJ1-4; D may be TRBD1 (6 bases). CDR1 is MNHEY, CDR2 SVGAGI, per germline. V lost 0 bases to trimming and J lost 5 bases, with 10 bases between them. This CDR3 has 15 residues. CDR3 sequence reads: CASSYSHRANEKLFF. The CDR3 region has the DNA TGTGCCAGCAGTTACTCGCACAGGGCAAATGAAAAACTGTTTTTT.

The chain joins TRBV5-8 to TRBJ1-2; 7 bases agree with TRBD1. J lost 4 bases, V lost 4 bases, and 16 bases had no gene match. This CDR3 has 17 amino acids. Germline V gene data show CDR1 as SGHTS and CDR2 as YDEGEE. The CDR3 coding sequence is TGTGCCAGCAGCGCCGTCGGGGGACAGCTCGTCAGCTATGGCTACACCTTC. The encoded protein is CASSAVGGQLVSYGYTF.

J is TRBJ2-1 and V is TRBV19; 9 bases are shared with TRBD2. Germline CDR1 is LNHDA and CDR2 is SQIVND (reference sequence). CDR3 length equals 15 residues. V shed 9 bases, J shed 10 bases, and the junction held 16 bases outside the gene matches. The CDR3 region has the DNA TGTGCCAGCAAGATTGGGGCTAGCGGGATCGTAGAGCAGTTCTTC. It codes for CASKIGASGIVEQFF. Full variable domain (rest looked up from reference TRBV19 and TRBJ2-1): DGGITQSPKYLFRKEGQNVTLSCEQNLNHDAMYWYRQDPGQGLRLIYYSQIVNDFQKGDIAEGYSVSREKKESFPLTVTSAQKNPTAFYLCASKIGASGIVEQFFGPGTRLTVL.

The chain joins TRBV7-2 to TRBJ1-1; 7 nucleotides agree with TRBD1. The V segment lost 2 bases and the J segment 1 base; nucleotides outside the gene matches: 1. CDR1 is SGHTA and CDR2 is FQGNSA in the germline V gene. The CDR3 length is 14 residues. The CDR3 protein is CASSLTGANTEAFF. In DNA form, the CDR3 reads TGTGCCAGCAGCTTAACAGGGGCGAACACTGAAGCTTTCTTT.

The chain's CDR3 is CAILTRSSTKQYF. CDR3 DNA: TGTGCCATTTTGACACGATCCTCTACGAAGCAGTACTTC. The chain combines TRBV2 with TRBJ2-7; D gene uncertain. The V end lost 10 bases, the J end lost 8 bases, and 21 bases lay between the germline ends. This CDR3 contains 13 residues. Germline V gene lookup returns CDR1 SNHLY and CDR2 FYNNEI. Full variable domain (rest looked up from reference TRBV2 and TRBJ2-7): EPEVTQTPSHQVTQMGQEVILRCVPISNHLYFYWYRQILGQKVEFLVSFYNNEISEKSEIFDDQFSVERPDGSNFTLKIRSTKLEDSAMYFCAILTRSSTKQYFGPGTRLTVT.

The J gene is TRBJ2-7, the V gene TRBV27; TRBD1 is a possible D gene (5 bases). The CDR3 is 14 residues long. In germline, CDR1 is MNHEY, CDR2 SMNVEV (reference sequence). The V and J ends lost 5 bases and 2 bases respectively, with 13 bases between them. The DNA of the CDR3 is TGTGCCAGCAGTCTACCCGACAGACCCTACGAGCAGTACTTC. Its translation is CASSLPDRPYEQYF.

The CDR3 spells CATGQGAYEQYF. The DNA for the CDR3 is TGTGCCACGGGACAGGGGGCCTACGAGCAGTACTTC. The chain recombines TRBV28 with TRBJ2-7; 11 bases are a match to TRBD1. Looked up from germline, CDR1 is MDHEN and CDR2 is SYDVKM. The V gene end was trimmed by 10 bases and the J gene end by 2 bases; junction bases not matched to a gene: 1. The CDR3 consists of 12 residues.

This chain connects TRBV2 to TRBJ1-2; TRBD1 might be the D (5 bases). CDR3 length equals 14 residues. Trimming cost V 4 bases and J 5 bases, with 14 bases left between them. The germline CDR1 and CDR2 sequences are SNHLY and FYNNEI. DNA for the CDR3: TGTGCCAGCAGTGTTTGGGGCGGAGAATATGGCTACACCTTC. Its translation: CASSVWGGEYGYTF.

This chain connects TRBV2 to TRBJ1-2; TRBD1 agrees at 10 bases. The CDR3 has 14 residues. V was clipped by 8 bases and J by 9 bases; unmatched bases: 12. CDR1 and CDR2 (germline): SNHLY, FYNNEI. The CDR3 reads CASASGTGAARYTF. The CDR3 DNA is TGTGCCAGCGCTTCCGGGACAGGGGCTGCACGCTACACCTTC.

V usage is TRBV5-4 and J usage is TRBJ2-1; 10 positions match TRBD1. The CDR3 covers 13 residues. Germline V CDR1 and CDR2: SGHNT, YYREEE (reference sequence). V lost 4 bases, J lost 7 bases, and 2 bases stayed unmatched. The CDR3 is CASSKGQGNEQFF. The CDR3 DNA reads TGTGCCAGCAGCAAGGGACAGGGGAATGAGCAGTTCTTC. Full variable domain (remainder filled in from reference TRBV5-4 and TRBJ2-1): ETGVTQSPTHLIKTRGQQVTLRCSSQSGHNTVSWYQQALGQGPQFIFQYYREEENGRGNFPPRFSGLQFPNYSSELNVNALELDDSALYLCASSKGQGNEQFFGPGTRLTVL.

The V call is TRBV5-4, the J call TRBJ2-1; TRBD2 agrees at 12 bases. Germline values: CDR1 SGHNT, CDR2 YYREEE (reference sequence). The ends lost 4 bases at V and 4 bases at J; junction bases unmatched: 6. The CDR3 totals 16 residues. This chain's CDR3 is CASSRTGTSGYNEQFF. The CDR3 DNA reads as TGTGCCAGCAGCCGGACCGGGACTAGCGGGTACAATGAGCAGTTCTTC.

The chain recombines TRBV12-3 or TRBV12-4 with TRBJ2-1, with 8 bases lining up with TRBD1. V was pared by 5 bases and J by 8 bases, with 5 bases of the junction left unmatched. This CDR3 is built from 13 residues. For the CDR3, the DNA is TGTGCCAGCAGTCTCGGGACAGGCTATGAGCAGTTCTTC. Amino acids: CASSLGTGYEQFF.

CDR3: CASSQEGLSNQPQHF. The CDR3 DNA reads TGTGCCAGCAGTCAGGAAGGCCTTAGCAATCAGCCCCAGCATTTT. This chain uses TRBV7-2 with TRBJ1-5; D unresolved. V lost 6 bases and J 0 bases, leaving 12 bases between the germline ends. Germline V gene lookup returns CDR1 SGHTA and CDR2 FQGNSA. CDR3 length equals 15 residues.

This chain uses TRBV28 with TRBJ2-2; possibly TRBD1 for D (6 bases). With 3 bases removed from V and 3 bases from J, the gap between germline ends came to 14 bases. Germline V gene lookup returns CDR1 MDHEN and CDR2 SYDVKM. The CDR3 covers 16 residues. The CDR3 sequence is CASSLFGQGHTGELFF. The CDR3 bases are TGTGCCAGCAGTTTGTTCGGGCAGGGGCACACCGGGGAGCTGTTTTTT.

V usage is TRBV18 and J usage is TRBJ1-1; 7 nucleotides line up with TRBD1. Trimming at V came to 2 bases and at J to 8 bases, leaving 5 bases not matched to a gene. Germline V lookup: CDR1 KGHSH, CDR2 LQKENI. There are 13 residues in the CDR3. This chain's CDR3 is CASSPTLDREAFF. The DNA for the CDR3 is TGTGCCAGCTCACCAACCTTGGACAGGGAAGCTTTCTTT.

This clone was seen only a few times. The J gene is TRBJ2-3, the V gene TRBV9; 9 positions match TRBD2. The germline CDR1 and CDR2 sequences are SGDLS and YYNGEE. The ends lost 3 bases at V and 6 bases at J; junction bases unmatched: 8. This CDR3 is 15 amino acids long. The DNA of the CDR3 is TGTGCCAGCAGCGGGGGGACTAGCTTATTGGATACGCAGTATTTT. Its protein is CASSGGTSLLDTQYF.

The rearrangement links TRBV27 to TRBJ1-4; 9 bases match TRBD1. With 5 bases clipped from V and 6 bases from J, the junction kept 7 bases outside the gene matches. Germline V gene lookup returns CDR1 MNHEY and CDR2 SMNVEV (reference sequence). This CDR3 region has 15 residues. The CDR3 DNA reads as TGTGCCAGCAGTCCGATACAGGGGGCGCATGAAAAACTGTTTTTT. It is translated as CASSPIQGAHEKLFF.

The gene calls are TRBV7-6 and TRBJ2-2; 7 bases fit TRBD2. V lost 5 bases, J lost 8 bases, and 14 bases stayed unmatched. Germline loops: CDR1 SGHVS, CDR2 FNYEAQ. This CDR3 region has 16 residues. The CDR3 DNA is TGTGCCAGCAGCGTGCAAGCGGGGCTCGCACCTGGGGAGCTGTTTTTT. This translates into CASSVQAGLAPGELFF. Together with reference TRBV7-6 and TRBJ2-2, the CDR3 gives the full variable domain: GAGVSQSPRYKVTKRGQDVALRCDPISGHVSLYWYRQALGQGPEFLTYFNYEAQQDKSGLPNDRFSAERPEGSISTLTIQRTEQRDSAMYRCASSVQAGLAPGELFFGEGSRLTVL.

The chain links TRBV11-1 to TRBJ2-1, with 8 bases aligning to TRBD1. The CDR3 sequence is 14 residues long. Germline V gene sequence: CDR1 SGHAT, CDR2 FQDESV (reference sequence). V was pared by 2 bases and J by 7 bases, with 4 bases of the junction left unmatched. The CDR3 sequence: CASSLQGALNEQFF. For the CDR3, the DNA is TGTGCCAGCAGCTTACAGGGGGCTCTAAATGAGCAGTTCTTC.

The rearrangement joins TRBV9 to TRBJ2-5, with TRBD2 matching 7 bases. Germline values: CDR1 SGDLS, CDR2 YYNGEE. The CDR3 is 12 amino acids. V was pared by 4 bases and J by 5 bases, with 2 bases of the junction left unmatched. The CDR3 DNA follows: TGTGCCAGCAGCCTTAGCGGGGAGACCCAGTACTTC. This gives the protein CASSLSGETQYF.

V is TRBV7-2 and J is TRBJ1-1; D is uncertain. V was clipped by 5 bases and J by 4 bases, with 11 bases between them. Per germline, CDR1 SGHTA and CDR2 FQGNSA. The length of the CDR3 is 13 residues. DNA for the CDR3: TGTGCCAGCAGCGTTAGCGTATTCACTGAAGCTTTCTTT. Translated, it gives CASSVSVFTEAFF.

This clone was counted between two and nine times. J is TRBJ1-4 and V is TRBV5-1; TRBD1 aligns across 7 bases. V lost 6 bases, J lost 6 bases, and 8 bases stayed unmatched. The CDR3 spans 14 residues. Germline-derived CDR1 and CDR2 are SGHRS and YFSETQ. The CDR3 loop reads CASTHGQADEKLFF. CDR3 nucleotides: TGCGCCAGCACCCATGGACAGGCTGATGAAAAACTGTTTTTT.

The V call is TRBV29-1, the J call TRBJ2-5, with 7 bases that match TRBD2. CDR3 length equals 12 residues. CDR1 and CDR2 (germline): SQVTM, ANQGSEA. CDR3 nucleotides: TGCACGGGGGGACTCGGGGTGGAGACCCAGTACTTC. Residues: CTGGLGVETQYF.